Listed below are T cell receptor beta chains from one sample, sequenced in a study of cytomegalovirus exposure and HLA in healthy donors. Libraries were prepared by immunoSEQ multiplex PCR; TCRdb keeps only in-frame clonotypes and omits some of them. This repertoire shows 140,000 to 150,000 clones, 8.5% to 10% found once; its top ten account for roughly 1.9%. Material for sequencing was PBMCs. These receptors originate from a middle-aged man in good health and CMV-seronegative. The CDR3 runs from the conserved cysteine through the conserved F or W. Each record gives: V gene, D gene, J gene, clone size, CDR3 DNA, CDR3 protein. A D gene is named only where the DNA matches it firmly. Clone size is not always given. Where it is, it says once, few, many or a class for expanded clones.

V: TRBV10-1
D: TRBD1
J: TRBJ2-7
size: few
DNA: TGCGCCAGCAGTGACAGGGGGCGGATCCCTGAGGAGCAGTACTTC
CDR3: CASSDRGRIPEEQYF

V: TRBV18
D: TRBD2
J: TRBJ2-7
size: -
DNA: TGTGCCAGCTCACCGAGGGGCGGGGGGTGGCCCCTCTACGAGCAGTACTTC
CDR3: CASSPRGGGWPLYEQYF

V: TRBV7-9
D: -
J: TRBJ2-3
size: few
DNA: TGTGCCAGCAGCTCGACAGGACGCACAGATACGCAGTATTTT
CDR3: CASSSTGRTDTQYF

V: TRBV6-8
D: TRBD2
J: TRBJ2-7
size: many
DNA: TGTGCCAGCAGTTACTCAACAAGACTAGCGGGAGACGACGAGCAGTACTTC
CDR3: CASSYSTRLAGDDEQYF

V: TRBV5-4
D: -
J: TRBJ1-1
size: -
DNA: TGTGCCAGCAGCCAAGTTACGGTGAACACTGAAGCTTTCTTT
CDR3: CASSQVTVNTEAFF

V: TRBV6-6
D: -
J: TRBJ2-3
size: -
DNA: TGTGCCAGCAGTCGGTCTAGGAGCACAGATACGCAGTATTTT
CDR3: CASSRSRSTDTQYF

V: TRBV9
D: TRBD1
J: TRBJ2-2
size: -
DNA: TGTGCCAGCAGCGTGGACAGGGCCGCCGGGGAGCTGTTTTTT
CDR3: CASSVDRAAGELFF

V: TRBV7-9
D: TRBD2
J: TRBJ2-1
size: few
DNA: TGTGCCAGCAGCCTACTAGCGGGGGACAGTCCCTACAATGAGCAGTTCTTC
CDR3: CASSLLAGDSPYNEQFF

V: TRBV4-2
D: TRBD1
J: TRBJ2-7
size: few
DNA: TGTGCCAGCAGCCAATTAACCGGGACAGGGCTTCCCGAGCAGTACTTC
CDR3: CASSQLTGTGLPEQYF

V: TRBV11-2
D: -
J: TRBJ1-1
size: few
DNA: TGTGCCAGCAGTTTAGGAAGTCATAGTGAAGCTTTCTTT
CDR3: CASSLGSHSEAFF

V: TRBV5-1
D: -
J: TRBJ2-1
size: few
DNA: TGCGCCAGCAGCGGGGGGAGAAGGTCCTACAATGAGCAGTTCTTC
CDR3: CASSGGRRSYNEQFF

V: TRBV7-6
D: -
J: TRBJ2-3
size: -
DNA: TGTGCCAGCAGCTTAGTGGCTTCCGCAGATACGCAGTATTTT
CDR3: CASSLVASADTQYF

V: TRBV6-5
D: TRBD1
J: TRBJ1-4
size: few
DNA: TGTGCCAGCAGTCTCCGGGACAGGGGGCATGAAAAACTGTTTTTT
CDR3: CASSLRDRGHEKLFF